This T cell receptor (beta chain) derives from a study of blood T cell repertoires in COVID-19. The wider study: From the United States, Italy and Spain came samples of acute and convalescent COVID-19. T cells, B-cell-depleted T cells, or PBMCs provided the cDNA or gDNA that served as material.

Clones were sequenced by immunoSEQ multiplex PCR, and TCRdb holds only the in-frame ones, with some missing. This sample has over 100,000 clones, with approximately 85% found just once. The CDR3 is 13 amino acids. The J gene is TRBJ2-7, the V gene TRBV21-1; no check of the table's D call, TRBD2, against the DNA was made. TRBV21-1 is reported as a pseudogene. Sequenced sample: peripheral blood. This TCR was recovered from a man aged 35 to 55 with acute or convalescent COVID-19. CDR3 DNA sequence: TGTGCCAGCAGCAAATACCGGGGACTGAAGCAGTACTTC. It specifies CASSKYRGLKQYF.